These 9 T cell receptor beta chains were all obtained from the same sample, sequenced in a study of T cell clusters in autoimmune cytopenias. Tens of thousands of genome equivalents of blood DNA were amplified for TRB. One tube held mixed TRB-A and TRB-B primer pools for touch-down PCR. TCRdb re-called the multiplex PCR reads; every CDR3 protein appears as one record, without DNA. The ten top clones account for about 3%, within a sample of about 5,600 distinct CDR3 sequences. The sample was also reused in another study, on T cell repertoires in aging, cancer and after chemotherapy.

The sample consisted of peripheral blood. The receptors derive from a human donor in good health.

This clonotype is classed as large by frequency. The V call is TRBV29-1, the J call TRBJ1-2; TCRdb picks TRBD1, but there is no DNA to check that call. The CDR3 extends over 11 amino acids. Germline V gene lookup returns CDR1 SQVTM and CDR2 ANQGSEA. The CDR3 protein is CSVEARRGYTF.

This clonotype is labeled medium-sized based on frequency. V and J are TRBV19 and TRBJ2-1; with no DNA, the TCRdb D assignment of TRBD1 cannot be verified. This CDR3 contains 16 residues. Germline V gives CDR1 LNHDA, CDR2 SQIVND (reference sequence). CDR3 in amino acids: CASSGRDRGLGNEQFF. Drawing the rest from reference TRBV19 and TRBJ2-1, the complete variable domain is DGGITQSPKYLFRKEGQNVTLSCEQNLNHDAMYWYRQDPGQGLRLIYYSQIVNDFQKGDIAEGYSVSREKKESFPLTVTSAQKNPTAFYLCASSGRDRGLGNEQFFGPGTRLTVL.

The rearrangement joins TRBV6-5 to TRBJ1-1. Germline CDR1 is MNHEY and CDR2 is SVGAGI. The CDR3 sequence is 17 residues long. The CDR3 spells CASRSLPPDIFNTEAFF.

The CDR3 region is CASSYSGRSTEAFF. The chain links TRBV6-2 or TRBV6-3 to TRBJ1-1. There are 14 residues in the CDR3. Germline CDR1 MNHEY, CDR2 SVGEGT.

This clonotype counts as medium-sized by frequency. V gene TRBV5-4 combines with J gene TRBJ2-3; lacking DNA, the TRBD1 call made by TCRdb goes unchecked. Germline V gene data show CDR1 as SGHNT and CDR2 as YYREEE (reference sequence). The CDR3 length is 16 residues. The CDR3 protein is CASSSRAQGLGDTQYF.

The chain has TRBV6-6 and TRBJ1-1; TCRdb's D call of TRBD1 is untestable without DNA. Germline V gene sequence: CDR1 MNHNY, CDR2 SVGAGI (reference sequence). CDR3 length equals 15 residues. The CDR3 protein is CASSLSGSGNTEAFF.

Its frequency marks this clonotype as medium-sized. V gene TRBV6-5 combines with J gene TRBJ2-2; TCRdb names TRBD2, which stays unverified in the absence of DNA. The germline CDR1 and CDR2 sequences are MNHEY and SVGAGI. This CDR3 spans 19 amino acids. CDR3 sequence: CASSPRPGLAPLNTGELFF.

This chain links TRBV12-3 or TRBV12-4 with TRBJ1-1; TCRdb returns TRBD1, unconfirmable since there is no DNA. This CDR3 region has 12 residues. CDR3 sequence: CASRYPDGMAFF.

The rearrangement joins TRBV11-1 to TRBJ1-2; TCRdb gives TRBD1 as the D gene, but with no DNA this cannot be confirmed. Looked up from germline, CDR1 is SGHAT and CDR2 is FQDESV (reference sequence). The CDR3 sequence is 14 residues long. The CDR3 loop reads CASSSVPRDYGYTF. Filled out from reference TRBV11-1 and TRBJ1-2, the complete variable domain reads EAEVAQSPRYKITEKSQAVAFWCDPISGHATLYWYRQILGQGPELLVQFQDESVVDDSQLPKDRFSAERLKGVDSTLKIQPAELGDSAMYLCASSSVPRDYGYTFGSGTRLTVV.